A selection of T cell receptor beta chains follows, all from one sample in a study of T cell clusters in autoimmune cytopenias. One entry per CDR3 protein, without DNA, is what TCRdb gives after re-calling the multiplex PCR reads. Its table records 5,500 to 6,500 distinct CDR3 sequences. The sample was also reused in another study, on T cell repertoires in aging, cancer and after chemotherapy.

The sequenced material came from peripheral blood. These receptors were obtained from a human donor in good health. CDR3s include the opening cysteine and the closing phenylalanine or tryptophan. Clone size, where shown, is once, few, many, or a class for clones that have expanded.

size	V	J	CDR3
medium-sized	TRBV12-3/TRBV12-4	TRBJ2-1	CASSPPGHEIAGEAVEQFF
medium-sized	TRBV6-5	TRBJ1-6	CASSYSSQGPYNSPLHF
medium-sized	TRBV19	TRBJ1-1	CASTFGRGNTEAFF
medium-sized	TRBV19	TRBJ1-1	CASSIGDVGTEAFF
-	TRBV20-1	TRBJ1-5	CSARDQGEWVGQGLNQPQHF
medium-sized	TRBV19	TRBJ1-4	CASSTAKGGEKLFF
medium-sized	TRBV5-6	TRBJ2-7	CASDSASRSYEQYF
medium-sized	TRBV24-1	TRBJ2-3	CATSEGYTDTQYF
medium-sized	TRBV6-6	TRBJ2-3	CASSEGGGRRPQYF
-	TRBV13	TRBJ2-5	CASSPTGGRETQYF
-	TRBV14	TRBJ2-5	CASSGMGVQETQYF
medium-sized	TRBV6-5	TRBJ1-5	CASSQTRVVNQPQHF